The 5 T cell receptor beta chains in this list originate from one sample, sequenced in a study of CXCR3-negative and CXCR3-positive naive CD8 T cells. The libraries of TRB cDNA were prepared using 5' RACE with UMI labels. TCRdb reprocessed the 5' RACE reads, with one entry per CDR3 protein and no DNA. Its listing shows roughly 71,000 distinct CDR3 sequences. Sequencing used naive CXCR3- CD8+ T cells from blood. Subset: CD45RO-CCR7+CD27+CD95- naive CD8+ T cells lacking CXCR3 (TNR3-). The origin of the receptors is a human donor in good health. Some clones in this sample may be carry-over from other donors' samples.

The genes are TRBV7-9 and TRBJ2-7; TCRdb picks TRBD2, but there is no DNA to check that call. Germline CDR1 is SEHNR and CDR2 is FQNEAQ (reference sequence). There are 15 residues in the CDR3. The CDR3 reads CASSSGERGWHEQYF.

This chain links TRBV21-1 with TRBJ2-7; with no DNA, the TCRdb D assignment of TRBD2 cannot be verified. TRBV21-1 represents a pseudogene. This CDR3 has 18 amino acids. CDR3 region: CASQDRIAGGPFGYEQYF.

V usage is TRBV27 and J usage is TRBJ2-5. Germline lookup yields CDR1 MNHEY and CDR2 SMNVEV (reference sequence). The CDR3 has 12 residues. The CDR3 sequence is CASSNYQETQYF.

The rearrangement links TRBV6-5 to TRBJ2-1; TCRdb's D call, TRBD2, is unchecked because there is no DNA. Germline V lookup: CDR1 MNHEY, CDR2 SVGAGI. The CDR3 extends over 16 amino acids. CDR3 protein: CASSSVAGGVYNEQFF.

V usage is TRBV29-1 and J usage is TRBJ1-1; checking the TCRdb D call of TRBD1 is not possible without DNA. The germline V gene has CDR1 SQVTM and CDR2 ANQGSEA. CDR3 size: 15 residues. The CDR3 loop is CSVDFGQGTNTEAFF.